This T cell receptor (beta chain) comes out of a study of T cells in Graves' hyperthyroidism and ophthalmopathy. Study-wide results and limits: A 13 V-J signature model discriminated ophthalmopathy versus stable hyperthyroidism. In the blood, most expanded thyroid clonotypes above 0.001 appeared as well.

Germline-derived CDR1 and CDR2 are SGHDT and YYEEEE. This CDR3 spans 14 amino acids. The ends were cut back, 2 bases at V and 7 bases at J, with 10 bases in the middle. Amplification yielded TCR beta CDR3 regions, with RNA transcripts as the source. TCR CDR3 regions were first amplified by RT-PCR with HTBI primers. TCRdb analysed the multiplex PCR reads with MiXCR anew, one entry per CDR3 protein. Of 300,000 to 350,000 distinct CDR3 sequences listed, 15% to 20% are singletons. Graves' hyperthyroidism qualified as stable when ophthalmopathy did not progress within 18 months. As regards this clonotype: Its specificity is not known.

This TCR came from a woman aged 45-65 years with Graves' hyperthyroidism. The sequenced sample consisted of blood. The rearrangement joins TRBV5-6 to TRBJ1-6, with a weak D call TRBD1 (6 bases). The CDR3 region is CASSLQGMNSPLHF. CDR3 coding DNA: TGTGCCAGCAGCTTACAGGGTATGAATTCACCCCTCCACTTT.